The 3 T cell receptor beta chains reported below all come from one sample, sequenced in a study of blood T cell repertoires in COVID-19. The protocol was immunoSEQ multiplex PCR, while the TCRdb copy is restricted to in-frame clones and leaves out a portion. In the table there are 150,000 to 200,000 clones, just over 85% of which are singletons. Sequencing was carried out using PBMCs or T cells enriched from blood (not recorded which). The receptors shown here come from a woman aged 18-35 years who had recovered from COVID-19.

The chain links TRBV14 to TRBJ2-3, with D tentatively TRBD2 (5 bases). Trimming pared 1 base from V and 2 bases from J, leaving 7 bases between. The CDR3 consists of 14 residues. Germline CDR1 and CDR2: SGHDN and FVKESK. For the CDR3, the DNA is TGTGCCAGCAGCCAAGGACTATCCACAGATACGCAGTATTTT. As protein: CASSQGLSTDTQYF.

This clone has only a few counts. The rearrangement links TRBV28 to TRBJ1-5; D is possibly TRBD1 (5 bases). V was shortened by 9 bases and J by 1 base, with 19 bases between the two germline ends. The CDR3 is 16 residues long. Germline CDR1 and CDR2: MDHEN and SYDVKM. The DNA of the CDR3 is TGTGCCAGTCCCCAAGGACACCTATTGAGCAATCAGCCCCAGCATTTT. It codes for CASPQGHLLSNQPQHF.

This chain joins TRBV5-6 and TRBJ2-1; D possibly corresponds to TRBD2 (5 bases). V lost 5 bases and J lost 9, with 9 bases in between. The CDR3 loop spans 11 amino acids. Germline-derived CDR1 and CDR2 are SGHDT and YYEEEE. The CDR3 reads CASRLEGEQFF. The CDR3 DNA reads TGTGCCAGCAGGCTCGAGGGTGAGCAGTTCTTC.